The 19 T cell receptor beta chains reported below all come from one sample, sequenced in a study of patients and donors after allogeneic stem cell transplantation. A single record per CDR3 protein comes from TCRdb applying MiXCR to the RT-PCR reads. The sample contains approximately 200,000 distinct CDR3 sequences, around two fifths of which appear only once. The sequencing input was blood, either unsorted or a sorted T cell fraction (not recorded which). The source of these receptors is a human donor who was either an allogeneic HSCT recipient or a stem cell or donor lymphocyte infusion donor (not recorded which). It is not recorded whose cells these are; they may come from a transplant donor.

The V call is TRBV7-3, the J call TRBJ2-3; 7 nucleotides agree with TRBD2. This CDR3 spans 16 amino acids. The J segment lost 0 bases and the V segment lost 5 bases, leaving 8 bases of the junction unmatched. Germline values: CDR1 SGHTA, CDR2 FQGTGA. CDR3 region: CASSAGEAESTDTQYF. The CDR3 bases are TGTGCCAGCAGCGCGGGGGAGGCGGAGAGCACAGATACGCAGTATTTT.

The sample holds one count of this clonotype. J is TRBJ2-2 and V is TRBV7-2, with 9 bases lining up with TRBD1. The CDR3 sequence is 15 residues long. The germline V gene has CDR1 SGHTA and CDR2 FQGNSA. The junction had 7 bases not matched to a gene; V was cut back by 5 bases and J by 6 bases. The CDR3 loop reads CASSPPGQGSGELFF. CDR3 DNA sequence: TGTGCCAGCAGCCCACCGGGACAGGGTTCCGGGGAGCTGTTTTTT.

The chain uses TRBV12-3 or TRBV12-4 and TRBJ1-5; TRBD1 matches at 7 bases. The CDR3 runs to 19 residues. V dropped 4 bases and J dropped 3; count of bases not matched to a gene: 18. The CDR3 DNA reads as TGTGCCAGCAGTTGGACAGGTCCGGATGGTAGGGGGGCCAATCAGCCCCAGCATTTT. It specifies CASSWTGPDGRGANQPQHF.

The chain joins TRBV29-1 to TRBJ1-1; possible D gene TRBD1, 6 bases. The CDR3 has 12 residues. CDR1 and CDR2 from the germline V gene are SQVTM and ANQGSEA. Trimming took off 4 bases at V and 5 bases at J, with 11 bases between the two ends. This CDR3 reads CSVVTGETEAFF. In nucleotides, the CDR3 is TGCAGCGTTGTGACAGGAGAGACTGAAGCTTTCTTT.

The chain uses TRBV2 and TRBJ2-1; D possibly corresponds to TRBD2 (5 bases). With 6 bases removed from V and 7 bases from J, the gap between germline ends came to 13 bases. The CDR3 consists of 13 residues. Germline V CDR1 and CDR2: SNHLY, FYNNEI. This chain's CDR3 is CASRRAGINEQFF. The CDR3 DNA reads as TGTGCCAGCAGGAGGGCCGGGATAAATGAGCAGTTCTTC.

The chain uses TRBV7-9 and TRBJ2-1; no definite D call. The V gene's germline CDR1 is SEHNR and CDR2 FQNEAQ (reference sequence). The CDR3 contains 14 residues. V dropped 2 bases and J dropped 7 bases, with 12 bases sitting between them. CDR3 DNA: TGTGCCAGCAGCTTATTGACGCTCCTTAATGAGCAGTTCTTC. Translated, it gives CASSLLTLLNEQFF.

This clonotype turned up a few times. V is TRBV6-4 and J is TRBJ1-1, with a weak D call TRBD1 (5 bases). Germline assignment: CDR1 MRHNA and CDR2 SNTAGT. CDR3 length equals 18 residues. With 10 bases removed from V and 0 bases from J, the gap between germline ends came to 27 bases. For the CDR3, the DNA is TGTGCCAACACCGCCCCCGGACAACGTGATGGAATGAACACTGAAGCTTTCTTT. The encoded protein is CANTAPGQRDGMNTEAFF.

This chain uses TRBV12-3 or TRBV12-4 with TRBJ1-1; D not resolved. The CDR3 sequence is 14 residues long. V was cut by 4 bases and J by 2 bases, with 11 bases left in between. The CDR3 nucleotides read TGTGCCAGCAGTTCCCGTACATCTAACACTGAAGCTTTCTTT. Translated, it gives CASSSRTSNTEAFF.

This clonotype was observed a few times. V is TRBV12-3 or TRBV12-4 and J is TRBJ2-1; D is perhaps TRBD2 (6 bases). The ends were cut back, 7 bases at V and 6 bases at J, with 19 bases in the middle. The CDR3 totals 15 residues. Here the CDR3 DNA reads TGTGCCAGCACCCCCGACCGGGAGTCACCCAATGAGCAGTTCTTC. Translation: CASTPDRESPNEQFF.

The CDR3 here is CASSVSPGQAYYGYTF. The CDR3 bases are TGTGCCAGCAGCGTATCCCCGGGACAGGCTTACTATGGCTACACCTTC. This chain uses TRBV9 with TRBJ1-2, with TRBD1 matching 8 bases. The length of the CDR3 is 16 residues. Trimming took 1 base from V and 3 from J; bases not matched to a gene: 8. Per the germline V gene, CDR1 is SGDLS and CDR2 is YYNGEE.

This chain connects TRBV7-8 to TRBJ1-4; D is perhaps TRBD1 (6 bases). Germline-derived CDR1 and CDR2 are SGHVS and FQNEAQ. With 4 bases removed from V and 5 bases from J, the gap between germline ends came to 23 bases. There are 18 residues in the CDR3. The CDR3 DNA reads TGTGCCAGCAGCTGGATTAAGAGACAGGCGACATTGAATGAAAAACTGTTTTTT. Residues: CASSWIKRQATLNEKLFF.

This chain links TRBV4-1 with TRBJ2-7; either TRBD1 or TRBD2 may fit D (7 bases each). Deletions cut 0 bases from V and 4 bases from J, with 16 bases between. The CDR3 covers 16 residues. The germline V gene encodes CDR1 MGHRA and CDR2 YSYEKL. The CDR3 DNA is TGCGCCAGCAGCCAAGACCCCAGCGGGACAGCTTACGAGCAGTACTTC. Translation: CASSQDPSGTAYEQYF.

The rearrangement uses TRBV29-1 and TRBJ1-1; no clear D. The germline gives CDR1 SQVTM, CDR2 ANQGSEA. The CDR3 is made up of 16 amino acids. Trimming removed 4 bases from V and 0 bases from J, with 18 bases in between. CDR3 residues: CSVVNQSFFMNTEAFF. The CDR3 nucleotides read TGCAGCGTTGTAAACCAGTCTTTTTTTATGAACACTGAAGCTTTCTTT. The variable domain in full, completed from reference TRBV29-1 and TRBJ1-1, reads SAVISQKPSRDICQRGTSLTIQCQVDSQVTMMFWYRQQPGQSLTLIATANQGSEATYESGFVIDKFPISRPNLTFSTLTVSNMSPEDSSIYLCSVVNQSFFMNTEAFFGQGTRLTVV.

V gene TRBV5-1 combines with J gene TRBJ2-1; 16 positions match TRBD2. This CDR3 spans 16 amino acids. The germline V gene has CDR1 SGHRS and CDR2 YFSETQ. Trimming cost V 3 bases and J 9 bases; bases outside gene matches: 6. The CDR3 here is CASSSGTSGRAVEQFF. CDR3 sequence (DNA): TGCGCCAGCAGCTCCGGGACTAGCGGGAGGGCCGTTGAGCAGTTCTTC. Full variable domain (remainder filled in from reference TRBV5-1 and TRBJ2-1): KAGVTQTPRYLIKTRGQQVTLSCSPISGHRSVSWYQQTPGQGLQFLFEYFSETQRNKGNFPGRFSGRQFSNSRSEMNVSTLELGDSALYLCASSSGTSGRAVEQFFGPGTRLTVL.

The chain couples TRBV4-3 to TRBJ1-3; perhaps TRBD1 as D (5 bases). This CDR3 region has 16 residues. Germline CDR1 LGHNA, CDR2 YSLEER. Trimming took 4 bases from V and 9 from J, leaving 22 bases between them. The CDR3 DNA follows: TGCGCCAGCAGCCCTACAGGCCCCTCCACTCGCGGCACCATATATTTT. Protein product: CASSPTGPSTRGTIYF.

This sequence joins TRBV7-9 and TRBJ1-2; 7 positions agree with TRBD1. From germline, CDR1 is SEHNR and CDR2 FQNEAQ (reference sequence). The V and J ends lost 0 bases and 0 bases, in that order; junction bases with no gene match: 7. The CDR3 sequence is 17 residues long. The CDR3 DNA reads TGTGCCAGCAGCTTAGCTAACCGGGACAGACCTAACTATGGCTACACCTTC. It codes for CASSLANRDRPNYGYTF.

The rearrangement links TRBV7-8 to TRBJ2-5; D might be TRBD2 (5 bases). The CDR3 sequence is 14 residues long. Trimming pared 3 bases from V and 1 base from J, leaving 9 bases between. Germline CDR1 and CDR2: SGHVS and FQNEAQ. CDR3 nucleotides: TGTGCCAGCAGCTTCGAAAGCGGCCAAGAGACCCAGTACTTC. Its translation is CASSFESGQETQYF.

The V call is TRBV7-2, the J call TRBJ2-3; D gene unclear. CDR3 length: 13 amino acids. Germline CDR1 SGHTA, CDR2 FQGNSA. Trimming cost V 4 bases and J 4 bases, with 9 bases left between them. DNA of the CDR3: TGTGCCAGCAGCTCCTTCTCGGCAGATACGCAGTATTTT. Residues: CASSSFSADTQYF.

The chain joins TRBV5-1 to TRBJ1-1; D remains unclear. Trimming shortened V by 0 bases and J by 0 bases, and 9 bases separated the two germline ends. Per the germline V gene, CDR1 is SGHRS and CDR2 is YFSETQ. The CDR3 has 15 amino acids. In nucleotides, the CDR3 is TGCGCCAGCAGCTTGGGACCGAACCTGAACACTGAAGCTTTCTTT. Translating it yields CASSLGPNLNTEAFF.